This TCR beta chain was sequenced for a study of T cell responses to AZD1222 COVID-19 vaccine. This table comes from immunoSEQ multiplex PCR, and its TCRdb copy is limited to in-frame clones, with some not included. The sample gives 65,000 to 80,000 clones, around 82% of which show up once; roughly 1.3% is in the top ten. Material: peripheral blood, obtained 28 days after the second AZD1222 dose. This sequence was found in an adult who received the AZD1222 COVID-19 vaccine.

CDR3 sequence: CASSLASTRHSTTNYGYTF. For the CDR3, the DNA is TGTGCCAGCAGTTTAGCTTCAACTCGGCACAGCACTACAAACTATGGCTACACCTTC. This chain joins TRBV28 and TRBJ1-2, with unresolved D. V was trimmed by 2 bases and J by 2 bases, leaving 24 bases between them. The CDR3 is 19 amino acids. CDR1 is MDHEN and CDR2 is SYDVKM in the germline V gene.